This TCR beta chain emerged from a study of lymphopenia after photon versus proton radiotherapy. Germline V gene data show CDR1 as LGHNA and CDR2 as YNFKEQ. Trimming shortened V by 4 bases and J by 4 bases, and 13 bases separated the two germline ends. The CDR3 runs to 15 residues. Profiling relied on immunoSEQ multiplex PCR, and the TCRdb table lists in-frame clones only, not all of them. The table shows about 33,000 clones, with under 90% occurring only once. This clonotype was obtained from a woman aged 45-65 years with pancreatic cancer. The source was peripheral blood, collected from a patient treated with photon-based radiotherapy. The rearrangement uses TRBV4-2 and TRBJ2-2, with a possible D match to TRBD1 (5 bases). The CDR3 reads CASSPQGFSTGELFF. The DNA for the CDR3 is TGTGCCAGCAGCCCCCAGGGATTTAGCACCGGGGAGCTGTTTTTT.